This is a list of T cell receptor beta chains from one sample in a study of T-cell reconstitution after alpha-beta-depleted transplantation in children. TCRdb re-analysed the PCR reads in MiXCR, keeping a single row per CDR3 protein. The data show about 340,000 distinct CDR3 sequences, approximately 10% seen once. Source: PBMCs from the stem cell graft donor, taken from the stem cell graft. These receptor sequences come from a human donor who donated a stem cell graft to a child with acute lymphoblastic leukemia. Both conserved end residues are part of each CDR3. Each record gives: D gene, V gene, J gene, clone size, CDR3 protein, CDR3 DNA. D genes are given only for firm matches. Clone size, where shown, is once, few, many, or a class for clones that have expanded.

D: NA; V: TRBV12-3/TRBV12-4; J: TRBJ1-1; size: NA; CDR3: CASRLEGGTEAFF; DNA: TGTGCCAGCAGGCTGGAGGGCGGCACTGAAGCTTTCTTT
D: NA; V: TRBV5-5; J: TRBJ2-5; size: few; CDR3: CASSRQFQETQYF; DNA: TGTGCCAGCAGTCGACAGTTCCAAGAGACCCAGTACTTC
D: TRBD1; V: TRBV5-6; J: TRBJ2-1; size: NA; CDR3: CASSFGQGRHNEQFF; DNA: TGTGCCAGCAGCTTCGGACAGGGGAGACACAATGAGCAGTTCTTC
D: NA; V: TRBV9; J: TRBJ2-1; size: NA; CDR3: CASSVRASPQPPSYNEQFF; DNA: TGTGCCAGCAGCGTAAGGGCTAGCCCTCAGCCACCCTCCTACAATGAGCAGTTCTTC
D: TRBD2; V: TRBV7-3; J: TRBJ2-2; size: NA; CDR3: CASSLGGRRAGELFF; DNA: TGTGCCAGCAGCTTGGGAGGGAGACGGGCCGGGGAGCTGTTTTTT
D: TRBD2; V: TRBV7-3; J: TRBJ2-5; size: NA; CDR3: CASSSISGRNGETQYF; DNA: TGTGCCAGCAGTTCAATCAGCGGGAGGAATGGAGAGACCCAGTACTTC
D: TRBD2; V: TRBV7-2; J: TRBJ2-7; size: NA; CDR3: CASSLAGGPTYEQYF; DNA: TGTGCCAGCAGCTTAGCGGGAGGGCCAACCTACGAGCAGTACTTC
D: TRBD2; V: TRBV4-3; J: TRBJ2-1; size: NA; CDR3: CASSQKGTSGRSYNEQFF; DNA: TGCGCCAGCAGCCAGAAGGGGACTAGCGGGAGGTCTTACAATGAGCAGTTCTTC
D: NA; V: TRBV12-3/TRBV12-4; J: TRBJ1-2; size: few; CDR3: CASRSGTGALGYTF; DNA: TGTGCCAGCAGGTCCGGGACTGGTGCTCTAGGCTACACCTTC
D: NA; V: TRBV4-2; J: TRBJ1-3; size: many; CDR3: CASSPRTDTLSGNTIYF; DNA: TGTGCCAGCAGCCCCCGGACGGATACCCTCTCTGGAAACACCATATATTTT
D: NA; V: TRBV20-1; J: TRBJ2-5; size: NA; CDR3: CSARDRGSAYF; DNA: TGCAGTGCTAGAGATAGGGGGTCGGCGTACTTC
D: NA; V: TRBV12-3/TRBV12-4; J: TRBJ2-5; size: NA; CDR3: CASSLGQLETQYF; DNA: TGTGCCAGCAGTTTAGGCCAATTGGAGACCCAGTACTTC
D: TRBD1; V: TRBV27; J: TRBJ2-3; size: NA; CDR3: CASSVTGTGGDTQYF; DNA: TGTGCCAGCAGCGTAACCGGGACAGGGGGAGATACGCAGTATTTT
D: TRBD1; V: TRBV29-1; J: TRBJ1-1; size: few; CDR3: CSVPTGSTEAFF; DNA: TGCAGCGTTCCGACAGGGAGCACTGAAGCTTTCTTT
D: TRBD1; V: TRBV10-2; J: TRBJ1-4; size: few; CDR3: CASSLTGWEKLFF; DNA: TGCGCCAGCAGTTTGACAGGGTGGGAAAAACTGTTTTTT
D: NA; V: TRBV4-3; J: TRBJ2-3; size: many; CDR3: CASSQDPLTDTQYF; DNA: TGCGCCAGCAGCCAAGATCCCCTCACAGATACGCAGTATTTT
D: NA; V: TRBV3-1; J: TRBJ2-1; size: few; CDR3: CASSQVSGLSSYNEQFF; DNA: TGTGCCAGCAGCCAAGTGTCGGGACTTAGCTCCTACAATGAGCAGTTCTTC
D: NA; V: TRBV29-1; J: TRBJ2-1; size: few; CDR3: CSVNDAYNEQFF; DNA: TGCAGCGTTAACGACGCATACAATGAGCAGTTCTTC
D: NA; V: TRBV20-1; J: TRBJ2-1; size: few; CDR3: CSGRGVYNEQFF; DNA: TGCAGTGGCAGGGGGGTTTACAATGAGCAGTTCTTC
D: TRBD1; V: TRBV4-3; J: TRBJ2-5; size: NA; CDR3: CASSQGLGDSQETQYF; DNA: TGCGCCAGCAGCCAAGGCCTCGGGGACAGCCAAGAGACCCAGTACTTC
D: TRBD1; V: TRBV20-1; J: TRBJ1-5; size: NA; CDR3: CSAVTGGSDNQPQHF; DNA: TGCAGTGCTGTTACAGGGGGGTCAGACAATCAGCCCCAGCATTTT
D: NA; V: TRBV20-1; J: TRBJ1-5; size: few; CDR3: CSARDIGGSNQPQHF; DNA: TGCAGTGCTAGAGATATAGGGGGGAGCAATCAGCCCCAGCATTTT
D: NA; V: TRBV30; J: TRBJ2-7; size: many; CDR3: CAWSLRVSYEQYF; DNA: TGTGCCTGGAGTCTCCGGGTCTCCTACGAGCAGTACTTC
D: TRBD2; V: TRBV7-2; J: TRBJ2-3; size: NA; CDR3: CASSSDSGSPTDTQYF; DNA: TGTGCCAGCAGTTCAGATAGCGGGAGCCCTACAGATACGCAGTATTTT
D: TRBD1; V: TRBV11-1; J: TRBJ2-1; size: few; CDR3: CASSSRGKTRDSYNEQFF; DNA: TGTGCCAGCAGCTCGAGGGGCAAGACCCGGGACAGTTACAATGAGCAGTTCTTC
D: TRBD1; V: TRBV10-3; J: TRBJ2-5; size: many; CDR3: CAISERDRAETQYF; DNA: TGTGCCATCAGTGAACGAGACAGGGCGGAGACCCAGTACTTC
D: NA; V: TRBV7-2; J: TRBJ2-3; size: NA; CDR3: CASSLAVGGRTQYF; DNA: TGTGCCAGCAGCTTAGCAGTCGGGGGGCGTACGCAGTATTTT
D: NA; V: TRBV12-3/TRBV12-4; J: TRBJ1-1; size: few; CDR3: CASRTTIEAFF; DNA: TGTGCCAGCAGAACCACTATTGAAGCTTTCTTT
D: NA; V: TRBV12-3/TRBV12-4; J: TRBJ2-5; size: NA; CDR3: CASSQEQGLQETQYF; DNA: TGTGCCAGCAGTCAGGAACAGGGACTCCAAGAGACCCAGTACTTC
D: NA; V: TRBV28; J: TRBJ2-5; size: few; CDR3: CASGSGDPGETQYF; DNA: TGTGCCAGCGGCTCCGGGGACCCCGGGGAGACCCAGTACTTC
D: TRBD2; V: TRBV18; J: TRBJ2-1; size: NA; CDR3: CASLPLAGGNNEQFF; DNA: TGTGCCAGCTTACCTCTTGCGGGAGGAAACAATGAGCAGTTCTTC
D: TRBD2; V: TRBV11-2; J: TRBJ2-1; size: NA; CDR3: CASSFDGLAGSPFYNEQFF; DNA: TGTGCCAGCAGCTTCGACGGACTAGCGGGCAGCCCATTTTACAATGAGCAGTTCTTC
D: TRBD2; V: TRBV6-2/TRBV6-3; J: TRBJ2-1; size: NA; CDR3: CASSYQTSGEQFF; DNA: TGTGCCAGCAGTTACCAGACTAGCGGTGAGCAGTTCTTC
D: NA; V: TRBV12-3/TRBV12-4; J: TRBJ2-1; size: NA; CDR3: CASSSHGTPGQFF; DNA: TGTGCCAGCAGTAGCCACGGGACCCCCGGGCAGTTCTTC
D: TRBD2; V: TRBV5-1; J: TRBJ2-7; size: few; CDR3: CASSIAGGANSYEQYF; DNA: TGCGCCAGCAGCATAGCGGGAGGGGCTAACTCCTACGAGCAGTACTTC
D: NA; V: TRBV29-1; J: TRBJ1-6; size: many; CDR3: CSVRGTQSSYNSPLHF; DNA: TGCAGCGTGCGCGGGACGCAGAGCTCCTATAATTCACCCCTCCACTTT
D: NA; V: TRBV12-3/TRBV12-4; J: TRBJ1-4; size: NA; CDR3: CASSTHGGLIQEKLFF; DNA: TGTGCCAGCAGTACCCACGGGGGGCTCATCCAGGAAAAACTGTTTTTT
D: TRBD1; V: TRBV19; J: TRBJ1-1; size: NA; CDR3: CASRGDRGGNTEAFF; DNA: TGTGCCAGTAGGGGGGACAGGGGTGGGAACACTGAAGCTTTCTTT
D: TRBD2; V: TRBV4-2; J: TRBJ2-7; size: few; CDR3: CASSQVGLAGGEQYF; DNA: TGTGCCAGCAGTCAAGTGGGACTAGCGGGAGGCGAGCAGTACTTC
D: NA; V: TRBV24-1; J: TRBJ2-1; size: NA; CDR3: CATSGSAYNEQFF; DNA: TGTGCCACCAGTGGTAGCGCCTACAATGAGCAGTTCTTC
D: TRBD2; V: TRBV12-3/TRBV12-4; J: TRBJ2-5; size: few; CDR3: CASSSRQRGSETQYF; DNA: TGTGCCAGCAGTTCCCGCCAGCGGGGATCGGAGACCCAGTACTTC
D: NA; V: TRBV4-1; J: TRBJ2-3; size: many; CDR3: CASSQLQGYNTDTQYF; DNA: TGCGCCAGCAGCCAGTTACAAGGATACAACACAGATACGCAGTATTTT
D: NA; V: TRBV7-9; J: TRBJ1-2; size: many; CDR3: CASSLFAADLSGYTF; DNA: TGTGCCAGCAGCTTATTTGCAGCAGACCTATCTGGCTACACCTTC
D: NA; V: TRBV4-1; J: TRBJ2-7; size: few; CDR3: CASSQGLGGQYEQYF; DNA: TGCGCCAGCAGCCAAGGCCTCGGGGGCCAATACGAGCAGTACTTC
D: TRBD1; V: TRBV5-4; J: TRBJ2-5; size: NA; CDR3: CASSFRGTAKETQYF; DNA: TGTGCCAGCAGCTTTCGAGGGACAGCCAAAGAGACCCAGTACTTC
D: NA; V: TRBV6-2/TRBV6-3; J: TRBJ2-6; size: few; CDR3: CASSYGEEGANVLTF; DNA: TGTGCCAGCAGTTACGGGGAAGAAGGGGCCAACGTCCTGACTTTC
D: TRBD2; V: TRBV6-5; J: TRBJ2-1; size: few; CDR3: CASSYSAAGGDRDNEQFF; DNA: TGTGCCAGCAGTTACTCGGCGGCGGGGGGTGATCGAGACAATGAGCAGTTCTTC